This TCR beta chain was documented in a study of blood T cells in healthy people across ages (dated by TCRdb to 2014 to 2015). In terms of the full investigation: In model experiments, template switching captured roughly one uniquely barcoded TCR beta cDNA molecule for every two T cells. Four age groups were formed from the donors: young (average approximately 16 years), middle-aged (more than 35), aged (roughly 59) and long-lived (about 80). Donors of different ages were randomly distributed across sequencing lanes to avoid experimental bias. The study analyzed two additional independent replicas of 1 million unique cDNA reads from the same blood draw for two donors, one aged 18 to 30 and one aged 80 or older. The study measured age-related changes in TCR beta repertoire diversity using deep sequencing normalized with unique cDNA molecular identifiers. What the authors observed across the whole study: Because the CMV infection status of the donors was unknown, age-related changes in expanded clonotypes may potentially have been confounded. Compared with the aged group, more naive CD4+ T cells, fewer expanded clones and increased TCR diversity were shown by the long-lived group, suggesting age selection. Observed TCR beta diversity per million T cells fell roughly linearly with age, and a significant reduction was already apparent by age around 36. Estimates of total diversity based on one million sequenced T cells were considered lower bounds and underestimates. Bulk unsorted PBMC profiling prevented conclusive comparison of naive and antigen-experienced compartments. The percentage of naive T cells measured by flow cytometry correlated strongly with observed TCR beta diversity.

Systemically healthy Caucasian individuals from Russia, 35 to 40 in total and aged about 6 to 95 years, were included as donors. About 10 milliliters of peripheral blood were collected from each donor into EDTA-treated Vacutainer tubes. Ficoll-Paque density-gradient centrifugation was used to isolate PBMCs, with at least 6.5 million per sample. Trizol reagent was used to extract total RNA from PBMCs, with at least 5.5 micrograms per sample. For every donor, an aliquot of PBMCs went through flow cytometry to measure the percentages of naive CD45RAhigh/CD27high T cells. Preparation of the library involved 5' RACE. These reads were obtained on an Illumina HiSeq 2500. A second PCR of roughly 7 to 12 cycles was performed with a sample-barcoded 5' primer and a J-beta primer mix. A template-switch 5' adaptor carrying 12 random nucleotides introduced a unique molecular identifier onto each TCR beta cDNA molecule. Each sample yielded at least 2.5 million CDR3-containing paired-end reads. First-strand cDNA was synthesized from all RNA with the Mint cDNA synthesis kit, primed by a TRBC-specific oligonucleotide. After uracil-DNA glycosylase treatment, a first 18-cycle PCR used universal primers M1SS and BC2_uni_R on all cDNA. From the authors' description of their analysis: For normalization, 1 million high-quality reads were randomly selected from each sample, with every read carrying a distinct molecular identifier. Reads with shared molecular identifiers were discarded instead of being binned into consensus sequences. MiTCR, set to a Q25 quality threshold and the strictest error-elimination algorithm, was used for CDR3 identification, clonotype clustering and error correction. A nonparametric unseen species model with Euler transformation was used to estimate a lower bound on total TCR beta diversity. TCRdb reanalyzed the raw reads on its own, using fastp at Q25 for trimming and MiXCR for clone calling, and kept in-frame beta chains. Identical CDR3 proteins give one entry, which carries the most common genes and DNA. TCRdb, not the original authors, processed these V and J calls. The table for this sample lists 1.4 million to 1.5 million distinct CDR3 sequences; approximately 38% of them were counted only once. 7.9% of the sample goes to the ten largest clones.

This clonotype was picked up one time. The antigen it recognizes is unknown. The sample holds no much larger clone one base away, and base qualities are not on file. Taken from cysteine to phenylalanine, the CDR3 has 14 residues. CDR3 DNA only is kept here, 42 bases in frame from base 1. Based on the germline V gene, the CDR1 and CDR2 sequences are SGHAT and FQNNGV. After removal of 5 bases from V and 6 bases from J, the junction retains 8 bases not matched to a gene. Specimen: blood. The origin of this receptor is a woman aged 18-35 years in good health. The V gene is TRBV11-2 and the J gene is TRBJ2-3, and TRBD2 aligns with 7 junction nucleotides. The DNA is TGTGCCAGCAGCATAAGACTAGCCCCGGATACGCAGTATTTT. Translated, it gives CASSIRLAPDTQYF.